A single sample is the source of the 17 T cell receptor beta chains below, sequenced in a study of shared clonotypes between healthy human individuals. Data came from immunoSEQ multiplex PCR; TCRdb stores just in-frame clones and leaves some out. The data show about 2.5 million clones, with 85% to 95% seen just once and 0.37% held by the top ten. Sequenced sample: naive CD4+ T cells from PBMCs. The subset here: CD45RA+ positively selected. Receptor source: a man aged 18 to 29 in good health. Some clones in this sample may be carry-over from other donors' samples.

This chain joins TRBV28 and TRBJ2-7; 11 bases are a match to TRBD2. Per germline, CDR1 MDHEN and CDR2 SYDVKM. Losses at the gene ends were 4 bases for V and 3 bases for J; bases not matched to a gene: 14. This CDR3 has 18 residues. The CDR3 DNA sequence: TGTGCCAGCAGTTCCTTCCGACTAGCGGGATTCTCTAACTACGAGCAGTACTTC. Its translation is CASSSFRLAGFSNYEQYF.

Remarks on this clone: The same CDR3 can be traced to other DNA sequences in this sample. This rearrangement joins TRBV6-1 to TRBJ1-2; the D is unclear. Germline V gene data show CDR1 as MNHNS and CDR2 as SASEGT. V shed 0 bases and J shed 2 bases, with 4 bases lying between them. This CDR3 spans 13 amino acids. CDR3 amino acids: CASSEAGNYGYTF. CDR3 in DNA: TGTGCCAGCAGTGAAGCGGGGAACTATGGCTACACCTTC.

The J gene is TRBJ2-2, the V gene TRBV14, with D perhaps matching TRBD2 (6 bases). This CDR3 comprises 13 residues. Germline loops: CDR1 SGHDN, CDR2 FVKESK. Trimming took off 5 bases at V and 6 bases at J, with 10 bases between the two ends. CDR3 sequence reads: CASSFRGSGELFF. In DNA, the CDR3 is TGTGCCAGCAGCTTCCGGGGGTCCGGGGAGCTGTTTTTT.

This rearrangement joins TRBV7-2 to TRBJ1-1; D gene ambiguous. V was shortened by 0 bases and J by 9 bases, with 11 bases between the two germline ends. Looked up from germline, CDR1 is SGHTA and CDR2 is FQGNSA. The CDR3 length is 13 residues. CDR3 sequence: CASSLAGLSQAFF. In nucleotides, the CDR3 is TGTGCCAGCAGCTTAGCGGGCCTTTCCCAAGCTTTCTTT.

This chain links TRBV7-7 with TRBJ2-7; D is possibly TRBD2 (6 bases). V gave up 5 bases and J gave up 0 bases, with 8 bases separating them. Germline CDR1 is SSHAT and CDR2 is FNYEAQ (reference sequence). This CDR3 is built from 13 residues. The CDR3 nucleotides read TGTGCCAGCAGCGCGGGGCCCTCCTACGAGCAGTACTTC. Encoded protein: CASSAGPSYEQYF. The full variable domain, in which reference TRBV7-7 and TRBJ2-7 provide the parts outside the CDR3, is GAGVSQSPRYKVTKRGQDVTLRCDPISSHATLYWYQQALGQGPEFLTYFNYEAQPDKSGLPSDRFSAERPEGSISTLTIQRTEQRDSAMYRCASSAGPSYEQYFGPGTRLTVT.

Comment on this clone: This specimen includes other DNA sequences encoding the same CDR3. The chain employs TRBV6-1 and TRBJ2-7; D is tentatively TRBD1 or TRBD2 (5 bases each). CDR1 MNHNS and CDR2 SASEGT come from the germline V gene. The CDR3 has 16 residues. The V end lost 2 bases, the J end lost 3 bases, and 17 bases lay between the germline ends. The CDR3 region has the DNA TGTGCCAGCAGTGAAAGGTGGGGGACCGAAAACTACGAGCAGTACTTC. Its protein product is CASSERWGTENYEQYF.

In its sample, this clone was seen a few times. The chain employs TRBV30 and TRBJ1-1; perhaps TRBD1 as D (6 bases). V dropped 6 bases and J dropped 1 base, with 12 bases sitting between them. In germline, CDR1 is GTSNPN, CDR2 SVGIG (reference sequence). The CDR3 has 13 residues. This CDR3 is CACNLGANTEAFF. In DNA form, the CDR3 reads TGTGCCTGTAACTTGGGGGCGAACACTGAAGCTTTCTTT.

This chain links TRBV11-2 with TRBJ2-3, with a possible D match to TRBD2 (5 bases). The CDR3 covers 14 residues. Trimming cost V 2 bases and J 2 bases, with 8 bases left between them. Germline V CDR1 and CDR2: SGHAT, FQNNGV. CDR3 bases: TGTGCCAGCAGCTTACTAGCCTACACAGATACGCAGTATTTT. This codes for CASSLLAYTDTQYF.

The CDR3 here is CASRRLLAGGLNEQFF. Here the CDR3 DNA reads TGCGCCAGCAGACGACTGTTAGCGGGGGGTCTCAATGAGCAGTTCTTC. The rearrangement links TRBV5-1 to TRBJ2-1; 10 bases agree with TRBD2. V trimming: 5 bases; J trimming: 6 bases; junction bases outside the gene matches: 11. Per the germline V gene, CDR1 is SGHRS and CDR2 is YFSETQ. The CDR3 totals 16 residues.

This chain links TRBV11-2 with TRBJ2-4; 7 bases are a match to TRBD1. The CDR3 runs to 13 residues. Germline V gene lookup returns CDR1 SGHAT and CDR2 FQNNGV. Germline trimming cut 4 bases from V and 4 bases from J; bases unmatched to any gene: 1. The CDR3 nucleotides read TGTGCCAGCAGCTCGGGACAGAAAAACATTCAGTACTTC. It yields the protein CASSSGQKNIQYF. The whole variable domain, remainder taken from reference TRBV11-2 and TRBJ2-4, is EAGVAQSPRYKIIEKRQSVAFWCNPISGHATLYWYQQILGQGPKLLIQFQNNGVVDDSQLPKDRFSAERLKGVDSTLKIQPAKLEDSAVYLCASSSGQKNIQYFGAGTRLSVL.

The V gene is TRBV10-1, the J gene TRBJ1-2; D unresolved. Germline V gene lookup returns CDR1 WNHNN and CDR2 SYGVQD (reference sequence). V was pared by 7 bases and J by 6 bases, with 21 bases between. The CDR3 runs 15 residues. As DNA, the CDR3 is TGCGCCAGCACCGGCGGCCATGGATGGAAGGATGGCTACACCTTC. Translation gives CASTGGHGWKDGYTF.

This clone has just one count. The chain is built from TRBV28 and TRBJ1-1, with D maybe TRBD1 (5 bases). The CDR3 runs to 16 residues. Germline-derived CDR1 and CDR2 are MDHEN and SYDVKM. Trimming shortened V by 6 bases and J by 4 bases, and 21 bases separated the two germline ends. The CDR3: CASSLRRGRAVTEAFF. CDR3 bases: TGTGCCAGCAGCTTACGTCGTGGCAGGGCGGTCACTGAAGCTTTCTTT.

Notes on this clone: Additional DNA sequences in this sample encode the identical CDR3. The chain recombines TRBV2 with TRBJ1-5; D is ambiguous. Trimming removed 3 bases at V and 4 bases at J, with 4 bases between. Per the germline V gene, CDR1 is SNHLY and CDR2 is FYNNEI. The CDR3 extends over 12 amino acids. The CDR3 DNA reads TGTGCCAGCAGTGATCGGAATCAGCCCCAGCATTTT. Encoded protein: CASSDRNQPQHF.

The chain carries TRBV28 and TRBJ1-2; D unresolved. Germline V gives CDR1 MDHEN, CDR2 SYDVKM. V gave up 5 bases and J gave up 6 bases, with 16 bases separating them. This CDR3 is 14 amino acids long. The CDR3 is CASSTLRLEDGYTF. The DNA for the CDR3 is TGTGCCAGCAGTACGCTCCGCCTGGAGGATGGCTACACCTTC.

This clone came up once. The CDR3 reads CASGAFQETQYF. For the CDR3, the DNA is TGTGCCAGCGGGGCATTCCAAGAGACCCAGTACTTC. The chain carries TRBV6-1 and TRBJ2-5, with D possibly TRBD1 on 5 matching bases. The V gene's germline CDR1 is MNHNS and CDR2 SASEGT. CDR3 length: 12 residues. The V end was cut by 8 bases, the J end by 1 base, with 8 bases between.

In DNA, the CDR3 is TGTGCCAGCACCCGAGGAAGGCAGGGTAAGGCTAACGAGCAGTACTTC. This gives the protein CASTRGRQGKANEQYF. The chain combines TRBV2 with TRBJ2-7, with a possible D match to TRBD1 (5 bases). CDR3 size: 16 residues. Trimming took 7 bases from V and 5 from J, leaving 24 bases between them. Germline loops: CDR1 SNHLY, CDR2 FYNNEI.

CDR3 sequence (DNA): TGTGCCAGCAGCTTAAGGTCGAGAGGGATCGGAGAGACCCAGTACTTC. It specifies CASSLRSRGIGETQYF. This rearrangement joins TRBV7-3 to TRBJ2-5, with a tentative D call TRBD2 (5 bases). The CDR3 totals 16 residues. Germline V gene sequence: CDR1 SGHTA, CDR2 FQGTGA. V lost 1 base and J 4 bases, leaving 16 bases between the germline ends.